This T cell receptor beta chain came from a study of long-term antiretroviral therapy in people with HIV. Study results and caveats: Transplant donor controls retained higher diversity, though diversity increased after ART.

To note about this clone: The antigen remains undetermined.

Treatment for all HIV-infected participants took place in the United States. Running of the v3.0 immunoSEQ assay took place at survey level. The repertoire was sequenced with immunoSEQ multiplex PCR; TCRdb's copy has only in-frame clones and lacks some. The sample lists 20,000 to 25,000 clones; about nine tenths were seen once. The V gene's germline CDR1 is DFQATT and CDR2 SNEGSKA (reference sequence). The CDR3 consists of 11 residues. The V and J ends lost 1 base and 7 bases respectively, with 7 bases between them. The source was unsorted PBMCs, collected 0.2 years before starting antiretroviral therapy. V usage is TRBV20-1 and J usage is TRBJ1-1; D is undetermined. The source is a man aged 18 to 29 with HIV. CDR3 residues: CSARGVSEAFF. The CDR3 DNA sequence: TGCAGTGCTAGAGGGGTCAGTGAAGCTTTCTTT.